The rows below give T cell receptor beta chains drawn from one sample of a study of T cell responses to AZD1222 COVID-19 vaccine. The assay was immunoSEQ multiplex PCR, and TCRdb's table has in-frame clones only and misses some. Of about 120,000 clones in the sample, approximately 92% were seen once. Material: peripheral blood, obtained on day 0 of AZD1222 vaccination. The receptors derive from an adult in good health. Each CDR3 is given with its conserved first and last residue. The D gene is left open where the match is weak. Rows give clone size only sometimes, using once, few, many, or a class for an expanded clone.

size,J,D,V,DNA,CDR3
NA,TRBJ2-3,TRBD1,TRBV6-2/TRBV6-3,TGTGCCAGCAGCACCGACAGGGCTAGCACAGATACGCAGTATTTT,CASSTDRASTDTQYF
NA,TRBJ2-2,TRBD1,TRBV5-1,TGCGCCAGCAGCTTCCTGGGGACAGGGGGCCGGGAGCTGTTTTTT,CASSFLGTGGRELFF
NA,TRBJ1-6,NA,TRBV6-5,TGTGCCAGCATTCCCAGCTCCTATAATTCACCCCTCCACTTT,CASIPSSYNSPLHF
NA,TRBJ2-3,NA,TRBV10-3,TGTGCCACCTCCCCCGGGAGTAGAGCTAGCACAGATACGCAGTATTTT,CATSPGSRASTDTQYF
NA,TRBJ1-2,NA,TRBV18,TGTGCCAGCTCACCAGACACCTACTATGGCTACACCTTC,CASSPDTYYGYTF
NA,TRBJ2-7,TRBD1,TRBV28,TGTGCCAGCGGGGCAGGGGGTGGTTGGGAGCAGTACTTC,CASGAGGGWEQYF
once,TRBJ1-5,NA,TRBV10-1,TGCGCCAGCAGTGAAGGGGATCAGCCCCAGCATTTT,CASSEGDQPQHF
NA,TRBJ1-3,NA,TRBV10-2,TGCGCCAGCAGGGGGGCACTAAGCGGAAACACCATATATTTT,CASRGALSGNTIYF
NA,TRBJ2-5,NA,TRBV30,TGTGCCTGGAGTGAGAGCTTCGGAGAGACCCAGTACTTC,CAWSESFGETQYF
NA,TRBJ1-2,NA,TRBV3-1/TRBV3-2,TGTGCCAGCAGCTCTACTAGCGGGGGGAACCCCTATGGCTACACCTTC,CASSSTSGGNPYGYTF
NA,TRBJ2-7,TRBD2,TRBV7-2,TGTGCCAGCAGCACTCCAACTAGCGGGGGGAGCTCCTACGAGCAGTACTTC,CASSTPTSGGSSYEQYF
NA,TRBJ1-3,NA,TRBV30,TGTGCCTTCCGGTACAGGGAATCTGGAAACACCATATATTTT,CAFRYRESGNTIYF
NA,TRBJ1-1,TRBD1,TRBV27,TGTGCCAGCAGTCTCAGACAGGGGGCAAAAACTGAAGCTTTCTTT,CASSLRQGAKTEAFF
NA,TRBJ2-7,NA,TRBV5-4,TGTGCCAGCAGCTTGGCAGGGACTTCCAGGCCATACGAGCAGTACTTC,CASSLAGTSRPYEQYF
NA,TRBJ1-2,TRBD1,TRBV5-1,TGCGCCAGCAGCGTGGACAGGGGGCTTCGTGGCTACACCTTC,CASSVDRGLRGYTF
NA,TRBJ2-7,NA,TRBV7-6,TGTGCCAGCAGCTTAGAGCACAGGGCAGGCCACGAGCAGTACTTC,CASSLEHRAGHEQYF
NA,TRBJ1-1,NA,TRBV27,TGTGCCAGCAGTTTAAACATGAACACTGAAGCTTTCTTT,CASSLNMNTEAFF
NA,TRBJ2-7,NA,TRBV9,TGTGCCAGCAGCGTAACAAATAGGGGCTACGAGCAGTACTTC,CASSVTNRGYEQYF
many,TRBJ1-5,TRBD1,TRBV6-2/TRBV6-3,TGTGCCAGCAGTACAGGACAGGGTCGTAGCCAGCCCCAGCATTTT,CASSTGQGRSQPQHF
NA,TRBJ1-4,TRBD1,TRBV27,TGTGCCAGCACCCCTAGGGGACGGGGACAGGGGGGGAGCGGTGAAAAACTGTTTTTT,CASTPRGRGQGGSGEKLFF
NA,TRBJ1-5,NA,TRBV28,TGTGCCAGCAGTAACCGGGACGGCTATAGCAATCAGCCCCAGCATTTT,CASSNRDGYSNQPQHF
NA,TRBJ2-5,NA,TRBV20-1,TGCAGTGCTAGTCGGGCAGAGCTAACGTGGGAGACCCAGTACTTC,CSASRAELTWETQYF
once,TRBJ1-2,NA,TRBV10-3,TGTGCCATCAGTGAGGGGGCTGGCTACACCTTC,CAISEGAGYTF
NA,TRBJ2-7,NA,TRBV19,TGTGCCAGTAGTATTACGGCCCCTAACATCGGGGGCTCCTACGAGCAGTACTTC,CASSITAPNIGGSYEQYF
NA,TRBJ1-5,NA,TRBV7-9,TGTGCCAGCAGCTTAGCGCCGAATCAGCCCCAGCATTTT,CASSLAPNQPQHF
NA,TRBJ2-3,TRBD2,TRBV15,TGTGCCACCAGCAGAGTCTCCGGACTAGCGGGGGGGAGCACAGATACGCAGTATTTT,CATSRVSGLAGGSTDTQYF